A single sample gave rise to the 20 T cell receptor beta chains below, sequenced in a study of graft-versus-host responses after intestinal transplantation. The antigens of these receptors remain unknown. Profiling relied on immunoSEQ multiplex PCR, and the TCRdb table lists in-frame clones only, not all of them. This sample carries tens of thousands of clones, around 90% of them seen once, and the ten largest clones take 0.3% to 0.4%. The material was unstimulated CD4+ T cells sorted from spleen or lymph node cells, obtained before intestinal transplant. Every receptor here comes from a human donor who received an intestinal transplant.

The chain employs TRBV19 and TRBJ1-2; D not certain. The CDR3 contains 13 residues. V lost 8 bases, J lost 8 bases, and 18 bases lay in between. Germline lookup yields CDR1 LNHDA and CDR2 SQIVND (reference sequence). CDR3 sequence reads: CASGPLTLRGYTF. In DNA, the CDR3 is TGTGCCAGTGGCCCCCTCACGCTGAGGGGCTACACCTTC. The whole variable domain, remainder taken from reference TRBV19 and TRBJ1-2, is DGGITQSPKYLFRKEGQNVTLSCEQNLNHDAMYWYRQDPGQGLRLIYYSQIVNDFQKGDIAEGYSVSREKKESFPLTVTSAQKNPTAFYLCASGPLTLRGYTFGSGTRLTVV.

The CDR3 reads CASSRSPGGGLAGNTIYF. The CDR3, as DNA: TGCGCCAGCAGCCGAAGTCCCGGGGGGGGTTTGGCTGGAAACACCATATATTTT. V and J are TRBV5-1 and TRBJ1-3, with TRBD1 as a possible D gene (5 bases). This CDR3 spans 18 amino acids. Germline-derived CDR1 and CDR2 are SGHRS and YFSETQ. The V end lost 4 bases, the J end lost 2 bases, and 22 bases lay between the germline ends.

CDR3 amino acids: CASSRDRASGTGELFF. The CDR3 bases are TGTGCCAGCAGTAGGGACAGGGCTAGCGGGACCGGGGAGCTGTTTTTT. This rearrangement joins TRBV2 to TRBJ2-2; tentative D call: TRBD1 (9 bases). The germline V and J ends were trimmed by 5 bases and 5 bases, with 18 bases remaining between them. CDR1 and CDR2 from the germline V gene are SNHLY and FYNNEI. This CDR3 has 16 residues.

The chain uses TRBV20-1 and TRBJ1-2, with TRBD1 as a possible D gene (5 bases). Trimming stripped 6 bases from V and 5 bases from J, with 10 bases between. This CDR3 is built from 11 residues. Per the germline V gene, CDR1 is DFQATT and CDR2 is SNEGSKA (reference sequence). CDR3 sequence: CSAVQGYGYTF. CDR3 coding DNA: TGCAGTGCGGTTCAGGGATATGGCTACACCTTC.

The chain has TRBV29-1 and TRBJ1-1; TRBD1 might be the D (6 bases). V was cut by 1 base and J by 1 base, with 7 bases left in between. Germline-derived CDR1 and CDR2 are SQVTM and ANQGSEA. CDR3 size: 13 residues. CDR3 residues: CSVEGRGNTEAFF. Here the CDR3 DNA reads TGCAGCGTTGAAGGCAGGGGGAACACTGAAGCTTTCTTT.

The rearrangement links TRBV2 to TRBJ2-5; 7 nucleotides line up with TRBD2. Germline CDR1 SNHLY, CDR2 FYNNEI. The CDR3 has 13 amino acids. The CDR3 here is CGGRARRPETQYF. The CDR3 nucleotides read TGTGGTGGGAGGGCCCGACGGCCAGAGACCCAGTACTTC. The entire variable domain, with the rest obtained from reference TRBV2 and TRBJ2-5, is as follows: EPEVTQTPSHQVTQMGQEVILRCVPISNHLYFYWYRQILGQKVEFLVSFYNNEISEKSEIFDDQFSVERPDGSNFTLKIRSTKLEDSAMYFCGGRARRPETQYFGPGTRLLVL.

The J gene is TRBJ2-1, the V gene TRBV4-1; TRBD2 agrees at 9 bases. The J segment lost 7 bases and the V segment lost 0 bases, leaving 10 bases of the junction unmatched. This CDR3 has 17 amino acids. Germline assignment: CDR1 MGHRA and CDR2 YSYEKL. CDR3 residues: CASSQDGLALGRNEQFF. For the CDR3, the DNA is TGCGCCAGCAGCCAAGACGGACTAGCGCTAGGAAGAAATGAGCAGTTCTTC.

The J gene is TRBJ2-1, the V gene TRBV6-6, with D maybe TRBD2 (6 bases). The CDR3 consists of 15 residues. Germline assignment: CDR1 MNHNY and CDR2 SVGAGI (reference sequence). V lost 10 bases and J 5 bases, leaving 21 bases between the germline ends. CDR3 DNA sequence: TGTGCCACCTCGGTGGGACTTCTACCAAACAATGAGCAGTTCTTC. It specifies CATSVGLLPNNEQFF.

This clone was seen once. The chain recombines TRBV15 with TRBJ1-2; TRBD1 matches 10 bases. Trimming cost V 5 bases and J 6 bases; bases outside gene matches: 6. The germline V gene encodes CDR1 LNHNV and CDR2 YYDKDF (reference sequence). This CDR3 is built from 14 residues. The CDR3: CATSVGQGENGYTF. CDR3 in DNA: TGTGCCACCAGCGTCGGACAGGGGGAGAATGGCTACACCTTC.

The chain has TRBV29-1 and TRBJ2-7, with D possibly being TRBD2 (7 bases). V lost 4 bases and J 3 bases, leaving 13 bases between the germline ends. CDR3 length: 13 residues. Germline V gives CDR1 SQVTM, CDR2 ANQGSEA. As DNA, the CDR3 is TGCAGCGTTGGAACAGGGAGGGGCTACGAGCAGTACTTC. This translates into CSVGTGRGYEQYF.

This sequence joins TRBV18 and TRBJ2-7; D perhaps matches TRBD1 (5 bases). V lost 2 bases to trimming and J lost 1 base, with 9 bases between them. Germline lookup yields CDR1 KGHSH and CDR2 LQKENI. The CDR3 sequence is 14 residues long. In DNA, the CDR3 is TGTGCCAGCTCACCAACGCAGGGATCCTACGAGCAGTACTTC. It specifies CASSPTQGSYEQYF. Looking up the rest from reference TRBV18 and TRBJ2-7 gives the full variable domain: NAGVMQNPRHLVRRRGQEARLRCSPMKGHSHVYWYRQLPEEGLKFMVYLQKENIIDESGMPKERFSAEFPKEGPSILRIQQVVRGDSAAYFCASSPTQGSYEQYFGPGTRLTVT.

This clone was counted between two and nine times. The rearrangement uses TRBV19 and TRBJ2-3, with D hard to call. Germline loops: CDR1 LNHDA, CDR2 SQIVND (reference sequence). Trimming removed 8 bases at V and 2 bases at J, with 14 bases between. The CDR3 is 14 residues long. Here the CDR3 DNA reads TGTGCCAGTTCTCGCGGCCCCCTCACAGATACGCAGTATTTT. Amino acids: CASSRGPLTDTQYF.

The V call is TRBV6-1, the J call TRBJ2-5, with D possibly being TRBD2 (5 bases). The germline V and J ends were trimmed by 4 bases and 4 bases, with 22 bases remaining between them. Germline V gene lookup returns CDR1 MNHNS and CDR2 SASEGT. The CDR3 has 17 amino acids. The DNA for the CDR3 is TGTGCCAGCAGTGCCCTGCAAAGACGCCCCCGGGGAGAGACCCAGTACTTC. Translating gives CASSALQRRPRGETQYF.

V is TRBV2 and J is TRBJ2-3; TRBD2 aligns across 11 bases. This CDR3 has 16 amino acids. The V gene's germline CDR1 is SNHLY and CDR2 FYNNEI. The trim removed 9 bases at V and 2 bases at J, leaving 10 bases unmatched. CDR3 in amino acids: CASSKTSGGLTDTQYF. CDR3 sequence (DNA): TGTGCCAGTTCTAAAACTAGCGGGGGCCTCACAGATACGCAGTATTTT. The full variable domain, in which reference TRBV2 and TRBJ2-3 provide the parts outside the CDR3, is EPEVTQTPSHQVTQMGQEVILRCVPISNHLYFYWYRQILGQKVEFLVSFYNNEISEKSEIFDDQFSVERPDGSNFTLKIRSTKLEDSAMYFCASSKTSGGLTDTQYFGPGTRLTVL.

This chain connects TRBV19 to TRBJ2-2, with TRBD2 matching over 13 bases. Germline lookup yields CDR1 LNHDA and CDR2 SQIVND (reference sequence). The CDR3 is made up of 16 amino acids. V shed 10 bases and J 5 bases; nucleotides not matched to a gene: 10. As DNA, the CDR3 is TGTGCCACCAGGACTAGCGGGAGAGTGCGGACCGGGGAGCTGTTTTTT. It encodes CATRTSGRVRTGELFF.

The V and J genes are TRBV5-5 and TRBJ1-6; tentative D call: TRBD1 (6 bases). V was cut by 2 bases and J by 10 bases, with 13 bases left in between. The length of the CDR3 is 14 residues. Germline V gives CDR1 SGHKS, CDR2 YYEKEE (reference sequence). CDR3 coding DNA: TGTGCCAGCAGCTTTGGGGGCTCCGGCTCACCCCTCCACTTT. Translation: CASSFGGSGSPLHF.

The V and J genes are TRBV19 and TRBJ2-2; 10 bases fit TRBD1. The V gene's germline CDR1 is LNHDA and CDR2 SQIVND (reference sequence). This CDR3 region has 16 residues. With 6 bases clipped from V and 4 bases from J, the junction kept 8 bases outside the gene matches. CDR3 bases: TGTGCCAGTAGGAGACAGGGGGCCCTCTCCACCGGGGAGCTGTTTTTT. Amino acids: CASRRQGALSTGELFF.

The chain is built from TRBV7-3 and TRBJ2-3; 7 bases align to TRBD1. CDR1 is SGHTA, CDR2 FQGTGA, per germline. This CDR3 spans 13 amino acids. V lost 5 bases, J lost 5 bases, and 4 bases stayed unmatched. As DNA, the CDR3 is TGTGCCAGCAGCCACCGGGACAGAGATACGCAGTATTTT. It codes for CASSHRDRDTQYF.

In its sample, this clone was seen once. The conserved phenylalanine or tryptophan is not found at the CDR3 terminus, so this likely reflects a read error. CDR3 sequence: CASSFGGRSYEQYL. CDR3 coding DNA: TGTGCCAGCAGTTTTGGAGGGCGCTCCTACGAGCAGTACCTC. The rearrangement joins TRBV28 to TRBJ2-7; perhaps TRBD2 as D (6 bases). The CDR3 is made up of 14 amino acids. Trimming removed 3 bases from V and 0 bases from J, with 9 bases in between. CDR1 and CDR2 (germline): MDHEN, SYDVKM.

This clone has more than one count but fewer than ten. V is TRBV6-1 and J is TRBJ2-4; unclear D gene. CDR1 and CDR2 from the germline V gene are MNHNS and SASEGT. The CDR3 length is 11 residues. The germline V and J ends were trimmed by 8 bases and 6 bases, with 8 bases remaining between them. The CDR3 region is CASRERNIQYF. CDR3 in DNA: TGTGCCAGCCGCGAGAGAAACATTCAGTACTTC.